This paragraph reports one T cell receptor (beta chain). Its cognate antigen is unknown. This sample is part of a study of OX40 agonist ivuxolimab in advanced cancers. Study background: Patients took ivuxolimab, an agonistic anti-OX40 (CD134) antibody. Study conclusions and caveats: Among some nonresponders, normalized T-cell clonal expansion was also low.

Trimming took 7 bases from V and 0 from J, leaving 21 bases between them. This CDR3 comprises 17 residues. The germline CDR1 and CDR2 sequences are LNHDA and SQIVND (reference sequence). The table came from immunoSEQ multiplex PCR; TCRdb's copy has only in-frame clones and leaves some out. In the table there are 35,000 to 55,000 clones, roughly 94% of which are singletons. The source was CD4+ or CD8+ T cells sorted from blood, collected in a trial of the OX40 agonist ivuxolimab. This receptor was identified in an adult with an advanced solid tumor such as melanoma, head and neck, liver or kidney cancer. The chain is built from TRBV19 and TRBJ1-2, with D tentatively TRBD1 (5 bases). The CDR3 loop is CASIPEARGNPNYGYTF. CDR3 bases: TGTGCCAGTATTCCCGAGGCGCGGGGGAACCCTAACTATGGCTACACCTTC.